This T cell receptor beta chain originates from a study of post-analysis software for immune sequencing data. Study-wide findings and caveats: The five TRBV segments detected at higher frequency in patients than in controls included TRBV5-6, TRBV5-1 and TRBV20-1.

The length of the CDR3 is 15 residues. Trimming stripped 3 bases from V and 10 bases from J, with 18 bases between. Of note for this clonotype: Its antigen remains unidentified.

Each TCR beta cDNA library carried unique molecular identifiers. TCRdb redid the calling of the PCR reads with MiXCR, one entry per CDR3 protein. The sample comprises roughly 600,000 distinct CDR3 sequences, roughly 40% of which are singletons, and roughly 1.7% rests with the top ten. The V call is TRBV12-3 or TRBV12-4, the J call TRBJ1-4; TRBD1 is a possible D gene (5 bases). The origin of this receptor is a girl aged 5-17 years with multiple sclerosis. Sequencing was done on a sample of blood. The CDR3 sequence: CASSLLGRRVGKLFF. CDR3 nucleotides: TGTGCCAGCAGTTTGCTGGGGCGACGTGTAGGAAAACTGTTTTTT.